This record covers a single T cell receptor (beta chain). Its antigen remains unknown. The data originate from a study of OX40 agonist ivuxolimab in advanced cancers. Findings of the study overall: With doses of 0.1-3.0 mg/kg, partial responders showed among the lowest clonal expansion. Among expanded peripheral T cells, antigen specificity went undetermined. Blood T cells, both CD4+ and CD8+, expanded clonally by week 6 at 0.1 to 3.0 mg/kg.

The protocol was immunoSEQ multiplex PCR, while the TCRdb copy is restricted to in-frame clones and leaves out a portion. The table lists about 79,000 clones, around 92% of them singletons. Germline values: CDR1 GTSNPN, CDR2 SVGIG (reference sequence). This CDR3 contains 12 residues. V dropped 3 bases and J dropped 4 bases, with 7 bases sitting between them. The clonotype originates from an adult with an advanced solid tumor such as melanoma, head and neck, liver or kidney cancer. The sequences come from CD4+ or CD8+ T cells sorted from blood, collected in a trial of the OX40 agonist ivuxolimab. The chain uses TRBV30 and TRBJ2-1, with D unresolved. CDR3 residues: CAWRDYYNEQFF. The CDR3 nucleotides read TGTGCCTGGAGAGATTATTACAATGAGCAGTTCTTC.